A selection of T cell receptor beta chains follows, all from one sample in a study of shared clonotypes between healthy human individuals. The method was immunoSEQ multiplex PCR; TCRdb's version includes in-frame clones alone and lacks a portion of them. The sample comprises over 2,000,000 clones, around 93% of which are singletons, and more than 1.5% rests with the top ten. Sequenced: naive CD8+ T cells from PBMCs. The receptors shown here come from a man aged 18 to 30 in good health. Some clones in this sample may be carry-over from other donors' samples. Each CDR3 is given with its conserved first and last residue. A D gene is named only where the DNA matches it firmly. Not all rows give a size; the values are once, few, many and, for expanded clones, a class.

j_call | v_call | clone_size | d_call | cdr3_nt | cdr3_aa
TRBJ2-3 | TRBV19 | . | TRBD2 | TGTGCCAGTAGTAAACCGGGACTAGCGGGCCGAGGGGATACGCAGTATTTT | CASSKPGLAGRGDTQYF
TRBJ1-4 | TRBV7-9 | . | . | TGTGCCAGCAGCTTAGGGAGGGATAAACTGTTTTTT | CASSLGRDKLFF
TRBJ1-4 | TRBV28 | . | . | TGTGCCAGCAGTGGGGTCAGGGAAGGAACTAATGAAAAACTGTTTTTT | CASSGVREGTNEKLFF
TRBJ2-7 | TRBV7-9 | . | . | TGTGCCAGCAGCTTCGGGACTTCTGAGACGCCATCCTACGAGCAGTACTTC | CASSFGTSETPSYEQYF
TRBJ1-1 | TRBV30 | once | . | TGTGCCTGGAGTTTGGGCGGCACTGAAGCTTTCTTT | CAWSLGGTEAFF
TRBJ1-4 | TRBV7-9 | . | TRBD1 | TGTGCCAGCAGCACCCCCGCAGGGGGGCCTGAAAAACTGTTTTTT | CASSTPAGGPEKLFF
TRBJ2-7 | TRBV27 | . | . | TGTGCCAGCAGTTTCTCTGGGGGGCAAATGTCCTACGAGCAGTACTTC | CASSFSGGQMSYEQYF
TRBJ2-7 | TRBV4-1 | . | TRBD2 | TGCGCCAGCAGTCCTCTAGCGGGAACCTACGAGCAGTACTTC | CASSPLAGTYEQYF
TRBJ2-1 | TRBV19 | few | . | TGTGCCAGTAGCCGAATAGACTCTGAGCAGTTCTTC | CASSRIDSEQFF
TRBJ2-1 | TRBV2 | . | TRBD2 | TGTGCCAGCTGGTGGGGGGGGAGCTCCTACAATGAGCAGTTCTTC | CASWWGGSSYNEQFF
TRBJ2-5 | TRBV4-1 | . | TRBD1 | TGCGCCAGCAGCAAAACGACAGGGGTGGAGACCCAGTACTTC | CASSKTTGVETQYF
TRBJ2-5 | TRBV7-2 | . | . | TGTGCCAGCAGCTTAGTCATCGGGGAGACCCAGTACTTC | CASSLVIGETQYF
TRBJ2-1 | TRBV29-1 | . | TRBD2 | TGCAGCGCCGACGGACTAGTGTACAATGAGCAGTTCTTC | CSADGLVYNEQFF
TRBJ1-1 | TRBV27 | . | . | TGTGCCAGCAGCAAAGGGGGGACTGAAGCTTTCTTT | CASSKGGTEAFF
TRBJ1-1 | TRBV5-4 | . | . | TGTGCCAGCAGCTATATGGGGGGAGCCACTGAAGCTTTCTTT | CASSYMGGATEAFF
TRBJ1-1 | TRBV28 | . | . | TGTGCCAGCAGTTTTCAGTTAGGGCAGGGGAACACTGAAGCTTTCTTT | CASSFQLGQGNTEAFF
TRBJ2-1 | TRBV6-5 | . | TRBD2 | TGTGCCAGCAGTTACTTAGCGGGAGGAAGGGAGCAGTTCTTC | CASSYLAGGREQFF
TRBJ2-4 | TRBV27 | . | TRBD2 | TGTGCCAGCAGTTTAAATGCGGGAGCGGGAAACATTCAGTACTTC | CASSLNAGAGNIQYF
TRBJ1-5 | TRBV7-3 | . | . | TGTGCCAGCAGCTTACGAGACAGGTCCTATCAGCCCCAGCATTTT | CASSLRDRSYQPQHF
TRBJ1-2 | TRBV10-3 | . | TRBD1 | TGTGCCATCAGTGACATTATGGGGGGGACCGGACAGGGTAAAGCCAACCCCTATGGCTACACCTTC | CAISDIMGGTGQGKANPYGYTF
TRBJ1-1 | TRBV4-2 | once | . | TGTGCCAGCAGCCAGGTAGGGTCCCTTATGAACACTGAAGCTTTCTTT | CASSQVGSLMNTEAFF
TRBJ2-1 | TRBV28 | . | TRBD2 | TGTGCCAGCAGCCGACTAGCGGGAGGGAATGAGCAGTTCTTC | CASSRLAGGNEQFF
TRBJ2-3 | TRBV10-3 | once | . | TGTGCCATCAGTGAGCCCAACTTAGCGGCAGATACGCAGTATTTT | CAISEPNLAADTQYF
TRBJ2-1 | TRBV2 | . | TRBD2 | TGTGCCAGCAGTGAAACGGGACTATACCAAAATGAGCAGTTCTTC | CASSETGLYQNEQFF
TRBJ2-1 | TRBV27 | . | TRBD2 | TGTGCCAGCAGCTATATAGGGACTAGTGGCGCCCACTCCTACAATGAGCAGTTCTTC | CASSYIGTSGAHSYNEQFF
TRBJ2-3 | TRBV27 | . | . | TGTGCCAGCAGTCCCCTCCCGGCGAGCACAGATACGCAGTATTTT | CASSPLPASTDTQYF
TRBJ2-7 | TRBV5-1 | . | TRBD2 | TGCGCCAGCAGCCCGGAACTAGCGGGGCCCTACGAGCAGTACTTC | CASSPELAGPYEQYF
TRBJ2-7 | TRBV5-6 | . | TRBD1 | TGTGCCAGCAGCTTGGCCCCAGGGGGCGCCGAGCAGTACTTC | CASSLAPGGAEQYF
TRBJ2-3 | TRBV4-1 | . | . | TGCGCCAGCAGCCAGAGGACTAGCACAGATACGCAGTATTTT | CASSQRTSTDTQYF
TRBJ2-7 | TRBV7-8 | . | TRBD1 | TGTGCCAGCAGCAACCGACAGGGGATCACCTACGAGCAGTACTTC | CASSNRQGITYEQYF
TRBJ1-1 | TRBV28 | . | . | TGTGCCAGCAGTTTCGGGACGGTGAACACTGAAGCTTTCTTT | CASSFGTVNTEAFF
TRBJ2-7 | TRBV6-1 | . | . | TGTGCCAGCAGTGAAGCGGTTAGGGGGACCTACGAGCAGTACTTC | CASSEAVRGTYEQYF
TRBJ2-2 | TRBV28 | . | TRBD2 | TGTGCCAGCAGTTTAGTGTGGACTAGGACGCAGGGAGACACCGGGGAGCTGTTTTTT | CASSLVWTRTQGDTGELFF
TRBJ2-6 | TRBV9 | . | . | TGTGCCAGCAGCGCGAGCGGTTGGGCAGGGTTCTCTGGGGCCAACGTCCTGACTTTC | CASSASGWAGFSGANVLTF
TRBJ1-1 | TRBV6-5 | . | TRBD1 | TGTGCCAGCAGTTACTGGGGGACAGACAAAGCTTTCTTT | CASSYWGTDKAFF
TRBJ2-7 | TRBV29-1 | . | . | TGCAGCGTTGAAACCCAGAGGGGCCCTATCGAGCAGTACTTC | CSVETQRGPIEQYF
TRBJ1-5 | TRBV28 | . | . | TGTGCCAGCAGGGCAGGTTTTAATCAGCCCCAGCATTTT | CASRAGFNQPQHF
TRBJ2-3 | TRBV4-1 | . | . | TGCGCCAGCCGGCGGGCGGGGACTAGCACAGATACGCAGTATTTT | CASRRAGTSTDTQYF
TRBJ2-7 | TRBV28 | . | . | TGTGCCAGCAGTAGTAGACCGGGACGAGTAATTTACGAGCAGTACTTC | CASSSRPGRVIYEQYF
TRBJ2-6 | TRBV19 | . | . | TGTGCCAGTAGTCAGGGAGACTCCAACTCTGGGGCCAACGTCCTGACTTTC | CASSQGDSNSGANVLTF
TRBJ1-5 | TRBV28 | . | TRBD1 | TGTGCCAGCAGTTACGGACAGGACGGTCAGCCCCAGCATTTT | CASSYGQDGQPQHF
TRBJ2-3 | TRBV5-1 | . | TRBD2 | TGCGCCAGCAGCTTGGTTGTGGGAGGGCCATTAGATACGCAGTATTTT | CASSLVVGGPLDTQYF